Following are 26 T cell receptor beta chains from one sample sequenced in a study of T cells after yellow fever vaccination. TCRdb recomputed calls from the 5' RACE reads with MiXCR, one row per CDR3 protein. The sample gives roughly 240,000 distinct CDR3 sequences, approximately 6.3% of which show up once; approximately 1.1% is in the top ten. The sample was CD4+ T cells sorted from PBMCs, taken on the day of the yellow fever booster vaccination. These receptors were collected from a man aged 30 to 39 who received the YFV17D yellow fever vaccine.

The chain recombines TRBV20-1 with TRBJ2-7; D gene unclear. The V end lost 5 bases, the J end lost 5 bases, and 16 bases lay between the germline ends. CDR1 DFQATT and CDR2 SNEGSKA come from the germline V gene (reference sequence). This CDR3 region has 13 residues. The CDR3 spells CSACTPVRNEQYF. DNA for the CDR3: TGCAGTGCTTGCACCCCGGTGAGGAACGAGCAGTACTTC.

This clonotype was counted ten times or more. The CDR3 nucleotides are TGTGCCAGCTGCTCGGGGGAAAATCAGCCCCAGCATTTT. Translation gives CASCSGENQPQHF. The rearrangement links TRBV27 to TRBJ1-5, with D possibly being TRBD1 (5 bases). Germline CDR1 and CDR2: MNHEY and SMNVEV (reference sequence). The CDR3 has 13 residues. V lost 8 bases and J lost 4, with 12 bases in between.

This clonotype appeared a few times. This chain joins TRBV5-5 and TRBJ1-3, with D tentatively TRBD1 (6 bases). CDR3 length: 16 residues. Germline lookup yields CDR1 SGHKS and CDR2 YYEKEE (reference sequence). V gave up 2 bases and J gave up 3 bases, with 15 bases separating them. CDR3 nucleotide sequence: TGTGCCAGCAGCTTCCTGGCACAGGGAGGTGGAAACACCATATATTTT. Translated, it gives CASSFLAQGGGNTIYF.

This clonotype was observed at least ten times. J is TRBJ1-5 and V is TRBV7-9, with unresolved D. CDR3 length: 15 residues. V lost 5 bases and J 2 bases, leaving 13 bases between the germline ends. CDR1 is SEHNR, CDR2 FQNEAQ, per germline (reference sequence). CDR3 coding DNA: TGTGCCAGCAGCCCAAGTGGGGTTGGCAATCAGCCCCAGCATTTT. Residues: CASSPSGVGNQPQHF.

The chain links TRBV5-5 to TRBJ2-5; D may match TRBD1 or TRBD2 (5 bases each). V lost 4 bases, J lost 1 base, and 14 bases lay in between. The CDR3 loop spans 15 amino acids. In germline, CDR1 is SGHKS, CDR2 YYEKEE (reference sequence). The CDR3 here is CASSGAWGVQETQYF. For the CDR3, the DNA is TGTGCCAGCAGCGGGGCTTGGGGAGTCCAAGAGACCCAGTACTTC.

This clonotype was observed a single time. The V and J genes are TRBV20-1 and TRBJ2-5, with D uncertain. Per germline, CDR1 DFQATT and CDR2 SNEGSKA (reference sequence). V shed 6 bases and J shed 3 bases, with 11 bases lying between them. The CDR3 loop spans 12 amino acids. The CDR3 loop is CSAIREKETQYF. As DNA, the CDR3 is TGCAGTGCAATCCGCGAAAAAGAGACCCAGTACTTC.

This clonotype was recorded at least ten times. The chain is built from TRBV11-2 and TRBJ2-2, with TRBD2 matching over 13 bases. Per germline, CDR1 SGHAT and CDR2 FQNNGV. The CDR3 runs to 18 residues. The V segment lost 5 bases and the J segment 1 base; nucleotides outside the gene matches: 7. CDR3 DNA: TGTGCCAGCAGCACAAGACTAGCGGGAGGAGGGAACACCGGGGAGCTGTTTTTT. It specifies CASSTRLAGGGNTGELFF.

The table lists this clonotype with many counts. The rearrangement uses TRBV20-1 and TRBJ2-1; 7 bases agree with TRBD1. The germline V gene encodes CDR1 DFQATT and CDR2 SNEGSKA (reference sequence). J lost 6 bases, V lost 6 bases, and 8 bases had no gene match. This CDR3 spans 13 amino acids. CDR3 coding DNA: TGCAGTGCGTATGGTTCAGGGGGCAATGAGCAGTTCTTC. Translation: CSAYGSGGNEQFF.

This clonotype showed up just a few times. This chain links TRBV15 with TRBJ1-1; D is unclear. In germline, CDR1 is LNHNV, CDR2 YYDKDF (reference sequence). The CDR3 covers 14 residues. The V and J ends lost 1 base and 1 base respectively, with 7 bases between them. The CDR3 DNA reads TGTGCCACCAGCAGAGGTAGGGAGAACACTGAAGCTTTCTTT. Its translation is CATSRGRENTEAFF.

This clonotype turned up a few times. The chain has TRBV7-3 and TRBJ2-1; D is unresolved. With 6 bases removed from V and 5 bases from J, the gap between germline ends came to 11 bases. CDR1 is SGHTA, CDR2 FQGTGA, per germline. The CDR3 sequence is 13 residues long. CDR3 coding DNA: TGTGCCAGCAGGCCTTCAGGTCACAATGAGCAGTTCTTC. Residues: CASRPSGHNEQFF. Full variable domain (outside the CDR3, taken from reference TRBV7-3 and TRBJ2-1): GAGVSQTPSNKVTEKGKYVELRCDPISGHTALYWYRQSLGQGPEFLIYFQGTGAADDSGLPNDRFFAVRPEGSVSTLKIQRTERGDSAVYLCASRPSGHNEQFFGPGTRLTVL.

V is TRBV30 and J is TRBJ2-3; D gene ambiguous. This CDR3 has 12 amino acids. Germline V gives CDR1 GTSNPN, CDR2 SVGIG (reference sequence). Trimming removed 0 bases at V and 4 bases at J, with 5 bases between. The CDR3 loop is CAWSVSADTQYF. CDR3 in DNA: TGTGCCTGGAGTGTGTCTGCAGATACGCAGTATTTT.

This clonotype has ten or more counts. The V call is TRBV5-1, the J call TRBJ2-7; D may match TRBD1 or TRBD2 (6 bases each). The ends were cut back, 4 bases at V and 6 bases at J, with 17 bases in the middle. This CDR3 is 14 amino acids long. Germline V lookup: CDR1 SGHRS, CDR2 YFSETQ. The DNA of the CDR3 is TGCGCCAGCAGCAGAGGGGGGCGGTGGGGCGAGCAGTACTTC. This gives the protein CASSRGGRWGEQYF.

This clonotype was seen more than once but under ten times. V gene TRBV28 combines with J gene TRBJ1-4; TRBD1 aligns across 11 bases. In germline, CDR1 is MDHEN, CDR2 SYDVKM. This CDR3 contains 18 residues. V shed 6 bases and J 5 bases; nucleotides not matched to a gene: 14. DNA for the CDR3: TGTGCCAGCAGCAGCCCCGGGACAGGGGGTCTGGAGAATGAAAAACTGTTTTTT. This gives the protein CASSSPGTGGLENEKLFF.

At least ten counts were recorded for this clonotype. The rearrangement links TRBV7-6 to TRBJ1-6, with D unclear. This CDR3 has 15 amino acids. With 1 base removed from V and 9 bases from J, the gap between germline ends came to 13 bases. Germline V lookup: CDR1 SGHVS, CDR2 FNYEAQ. This chain's CDR3 is CASSLGLGSSSPLHF. CDR3 DNA: TGTGCCAGCAGCTTAGGACTGGGTTCTTCTTCACCCCTCCACTTT.

This clonotype was found a few times. V is TRBV7-2 and J is TRBJ2-7, with 10 nucleotides matching TRBD2. Germline CDR1 and CDR2: SGHTA and FQGNSA. There are 14 residues in the CDR3. J was trimmed by 3 bases and V by 6 bases; bases with no gene match: 5. In nucleotides, the CDR3 is TGTGCCAGCAGTTGGGCTAGCGGGAGCTACGAGCAGTACTTC. Translation: CASSWASGSYEQYF.

This clonotype was counted ten times or more. This chain links TRBV20-1 with TRBJ2-1; TRBD2 matches at 13 bases. CDR1 is DFQATT and CDR2 is SNEGSKA in the germline V gene (reference sequence). With 4 bases clipped from V and 6 bases from J, the junction kept 3 bases outside the gene matches. CDR3 length: 14 residues. DNA for the CDR3: TGCAGTGCTACGGGACTAGCGGGACCCAATGAGCAGTTCTTC. Protein product: CSATGLAGPNEQFF.

As DNA, the CDR3 is TGTGCCAGCAGCCGAGGACAGGGGATGGAGACCCAGTACTTC. This codes for CASSRGQGMETQYF. The chain combines TRBV7-9 with TRBJ2-5, with 9 nucleotides matching TRBD1. This CDR3 contains 14 residues. V was pared by 5 bases and J by 5 bases, with 6 bases of the junction left unmatched. CDR1 and CDR2 (germline): SEHNR, FQNEAQ (reference sequence).

There are a few counts of this clonotype. This sequence joins TRBV19 and TRBJ1-4; no definite D call. The CDR3 has 13 amino acids. CDR1 is LNHDA, CDR2 SQIVND, per germline (reference sequence). V lost 9 bases and J lost 4, with 12 bases in between. CDR3 nucleotide sequence: TGTGCCAGCGTAGTCAAATTTAATGAAAAACTGTTTTTT. Amino acids: CASVVKFNEKLFF.

This clonotype has only a few counts. The gene calls are TRBV9 and TRBJ2-3, with 7 positions matching TRBD2. With 0 bases clipped from V and 1 base from J, the junction kept 2 bases outside the gene matches. The CDR3 has 15 residues. The germline CDR1 and CDR2 sequences are SGDLS and YYNGEE. The CDR3 DNA follows: TGTGCCAGCAGCGTAGAGGGACTACGCACAGATACGCAGTATTTT. As protein: CASSVEGLRTDTQYF.

The genes are TRBV5-1 and TRBJ2-5; 10 bases align to TRBD1. The germline CDR1 and CDR2 sequences are SGHRS and YFSETQ. The junction had 8 bases not matched to a gene; V was cut back by 4 bases and J by 5 bases. The CDR3 covers 15 residues. CDR3 loop: CASSVPGQGWETQYF. As DNA, the CDR3 is TGCGCCAGCAGCGTACCGGGACAGGGGTGGGAGACCCAGTACTTC.

The sample holds a few counts of this clonotype. This rearrangement joins TRBV3-1 to TRBJ2-5, with TRBD2 matching over 8 bases. CDR1 LGHDT and CDR2 YNNKEL come from the germline V gene (reference sequence). J lost 2 bases, V lost 6 bases, and 5 bases had no gene match. This CDR3 contains 14 residues. The chain's CDR3 is CASSQLAAQETQYF. CDR3 nucleotides: TGTGCCAGCAGTCAACTAGCGGCACAAGAGACCCAGTACTTC.

This clonotype has ten or more counts. V gene TRBV5-1 combines with J gene TRBJ2-1, with 10 bases lining up with TRBD2. Trimming cost V 4 bases and J 6 bases; bases outside gene matches: 7. Germline V CDR1 and CDR2: SGHRS, YFSETQ. The CDR3 totals 15 residues. The CDR3 bases are TGCGCCAGCAGCCTTAGCGGGAGGACCACCAATGAGCAGTTCTTC. Protein product: CASSLSGRTTNEQFF.

This clonotype was seen a few times. This sequence joins TRBV20-1 and TRBJ2-7; 9 bases fit TRBD2. The CDR3 extends over 15 amino acids. After removal of 2 bases from V and 3 bases from J, the junction contained 8 bases not matched to a gene. Germline V gene data show CDR1 as DFQATT and CDR2 as SNEGSKA (reference sequence). The CDR3 DNA reads as TGCAGTGCTAGAACAGCGGGAGGTAAGGACTACGAGCAGTACTTC. Its protein product is CSARTAGGKDYEQYF.

This clonotype showed up many times. In DNA form, the CDR3 reads TGTGCCAGCAAGAGAGGGACTAGCGGCGTCACCGGGGAGCTGTTTTTT. Its translation is CASKRGTSGVTGELFF. The V gene is TRBV27, the J gene TRBJ2-2, with 11 bases lining up with TRBD2. From germline, CDR1 is MNHEY and CDR2 SMNVEV (reference sequence). J gave up 4 bases and V 7 bases, and 8 bases lay outside the gene matches. This CDR3 has 16 amino acids.

This clonotype was counted at least ten times. The chain carries TRBV3-1 and TRBJ2-1; D is unresolved. Germline assignment: CDR1 LGHDT and CDR2 YNNKEL (reference sequence). The CDR3 loop spans 13 amino acids. The ends were cut back, 1 base at V and 10 bases at J, with 11 bases in the middle. The CDR3 DNA reads TGTGCCAGCAGCCAAGTTGGCAGATCAGAGCAGTTCTTC. This gives the protein CASSQVGRSEQFF.

In its sample, this clonotype was seen a few times. The CDR3 DNA reads as TGCAGTGCTAGCGGACAGGGGAATGAAAAACTGTTTTTT. This sequence encodes CSASGQGNEKLFF. V usage is TRBV20-1 and J usage is TRBJ1-4, with 9 bases identical to TRBD1. Germline CDR1 reads DFQATT; CDR2 reads SNEGSKA (reference sequence). The CDR3 loop spans 13 amino acids. V shed 3 bases, J shed 5 bases, and the junction held 1 base outside the gene matches.